The 20 T cell receptor beta chains given below trace back to one sample, sequenced in a study of cytomegalovirus exposure and HLA in healthy donors. PCR amplification relied on 60 Vbeta primers (plus 13 Jbeta primers). Produced via immunoSEQ multiplex PCR; TCRdb's table is partial and in-frame only. Here the sample spans tens of thousands of clones, roughly 47% being singletons. What was sequenced was PBMCs. The receptors originated from a human donor in good health.

The DNA of the CDR3 is TGTGCCAGCTCACCATCACAGGGACCTAATGAAAAACTGTTTTTT. Translating gives CASSPSQGPNEKLFF. The gene calls are TRBV18 and TRBJ1-4; TRBD1 is a possible D gene (6 bases). CDR3 length equals 15 residues. The V and J ends lost 2 bases and 3 bases respectively, with 10 bases between them. Germline V gene data show CDR1 as KGHSH and CDR2 as LQKENI.

This chain connects TRBV27 to TRBJ1-2; possibly TRBD1 for D (5 bases). The CDR3 totals 14 residues. CDR1 and CDR2 (germline): MNHEY, SMNVEV (reference sequence). Trimming cost V 4 bases and J 1 base, with 10 bases left between them. For the CDR3, the DNA is TGTGCCAGCAGTTACGGCGGGGGTAACTATGGCTACACCTTC. This encodes CASSYGGGNYGYTF.

V is TRBV7-9 and J is TRBJ1-1, with D tentatively TRBD1 (6 bases). Germline-derived CDR1 and CDR2 are SEHNR and FQNEAQ (reference sequence). This CDR3 comprises 14 residues. V was clipped by 3 bases and J by 5 bases, with 13 bases between them. The CDR3 nucleotides read TGTGCCAGCAGCTTTGCAGGGGCGCTTACTGAAGCTTTCTTT. Its protein is CASSFAGALTEAFF.

The gene calls are TRBV7-2 and TRBJ2-2; 9 nucleotides line up with TRBD2. Germline lookup yields CDR1 SGHTA and CDR2 FQGNSA. The CDR3 consists of 17 residues. V was clipped by 1 base and J by 7 bases; unmatched bases: 10. CDR3 in DNA: TGTGCCAGCAGCTTAGTCATCGGGCGGGAGGGCAGCGGGGAGCTGTTTTTT. As protein: CASSLVIGREGSGELFF.

The chain combines TRBV5-1 with TRBJ2-7; TRBD1 agrees at 9 bases. With 4 bases clipped from V and 6 bases from J, the junction kept 5 bases outside the gene matches. Looked up from germline, CDR1 is SGHRS and CDR2 is YFSETQ. The CDR3 has 13 amino acids. For the CDR3, the DNA is TGCGCCAGCAGCCCCGGACAGGGGAGCGAGCAGTACTTC. Amino acids: CASSPGQGSEQYF.

The V call is TRBV11-2, the J call TRBJ2-1, with 8 bases aligning to TRBD2. With V trimmed by 1 base and J by 0 bases, 2 bases remained unmatched. Looked up from germline, CDR1 is SGHAT and CDR2 is FQNNGV. This CDR3 spans 16 amino acids. The CDR3 DNA follows: TGTGCCAGCAGCTTAGCGGGAGGGATCTCCTACAATGAGCAGTTCTTC. It is translated as CASSLAGGISYNEQFF.

The chain is built from TRBV6-5 and TRBJ1-5; TRBD1 is a possible D gene (6 bases). Deletions cut 4 bases from V and 2 bases from J, with 12 bases between. The CDR3 totals 15 residues. Germline V CDR1 and CDR2: MNHEY, SVGAGI. The CDR3 DNA reads TGTGCCAGCAGTTCCAGGGGTTTTCGCAATCAGCCCCAGCATTTT. It specifies CASSSRGFRNQPQHF.

The rearrangement links TRBV19 to TRBJ1-5; D possibly corresponds to TRBD1 (6 bases). Germline CDR1 and CDR2: LNHDA and SQIVND (reference sequence). V was pared by 7 bases and J by 0 bases, with 13 bases between. CDR3 length: 15 amino acids. This chain's CDR3 is CASTGQTLSNQPQHF. The CDR3 DNA follows: TGTGCCAGTACTGGACAGACTCTTAGCAATCAGCCCCAGCATTTT.

This sequence joins TRBV9 and TRBJ1-2; no reliable D call. Germline assignment: CDR1 SGDLS and CDR2 YYNGEE. The ends were cut back, 0 bases at V and 5 bases at J, with 5 bases in the middle. CDR3 length: 12 residues. This chain's CDR3 is CASSVGTYGYTF. CDR3 nucleotides: TGTGCCAGCAGCGTAGGGACTTATGGCTACACCTTC. Combining the CDR3 with reference TRBV9 and TRBJ1-2 gives the whole variable domain DSGVTQTPKHLITATGQRVTLRCSPRSGDLSVYWYQQSLDQGLQFLIQYYNGEERAKGNILERFSAQQFPDLHSELNLSSLELGDSALYFCASSVGTYGYTFGSGTRLTVV.

This chain joins TRBV4-2 and TRBJ2-7; TRBD2 matches at 8 bases. The CDR3 length is 16 residues. The germline CDR1 and CDR2 sequences are LGHNA and YNFKEQ. V lost 0 bases and J lost 3; bases outside the gene matches: 7. CDR3 region: CASSQDGASGFYEQYF. In nucleotides, the CDR3 is TGTGCCAGCAGCCAAGATGGGGCTAGCGGGTTCTACGAGCAGTACTTC.

The sample holds a few counts of this clone. J is TRBJ2-5 and V is TRBV27, with 7 bases matching TRBD2. The better agreement between TRBJ2-7 and the DNA end casts doubt on the J call. The CDR3 spans 15 residues. CDR1 is MNHEY, CDR2 SMNVEV, per germline (reference sequence). The CDR3 loop reads CASSLLAAMNYEQYF. The CDR3 DNA follows: TGTGCCAGCAGTTTACTAGCGGCAATGAACTACGAGCAGTACTTC.

The genes are TRBV7-9 and TRBJ2-1, with 8 positions matching TRBD2. The CDR3 covers 15 residues. Germline-derived CDR1 and CDR2 are SEHNR and FQNEAQ (reference sequence). V trimming: 2 bases; J trimming: 9 bases; junction bases outside the gene matches: 9. CDR3 DNA: TGTGCCAGCAGCTTACGCGGTAGCGGGGAGCGTGAGCAGTTCTTC. This codes for CASSLRGSGEREQFF.

The table lists this clone with a few counts. The chain carries TRBV7-3 and TRBJ2-7; TRBD1 agrees at 8 bases. Germline assignment: CDR1 SGHTA and CDR2 FQGTGA. This CDR3 comprises 15 residues. V shed 3 bases, J shed 5 bases, and the junction held 9 bases outside the gene matches. The CDR3 DNA follows: TGTGCCAGCAGCTTGCCAGGGGGCAGTGTCAACGAGCAGTACTTC. Amino acids: CASSLPGGSVNEQYF.

CDR3 DNA: TGTGCCAGCAGCCCCCAGAACTATGGCTACACCTTC. This gives the protein CASSPQNYGYTF. The rearrangement links TRBV5-8 to TRBJ1-2; D remains ambiguous. The ends were cut back, 4 bases at V and 2 bases at J, with 6 bases in the middle. The V gene's germline CDR1 is SGHTS and CDR2 YDEGEE. The CDR3 has 12 residues.

The V call is TRBV5-1, the J call TRBJ2-2, with TRBD2 matching over 7 bases. CDR3 length equals 16 residues. After removal of 3 bases from V and 2 bases from J, the junction contained 7 bases not matched to a gene. Germline V gene sequence: CDR1 SGHRS, CDR2 YFSETQ. Written as DNA, the CDR3 is TGCGCCAGCAGCTGGGGAGGGAGCGGCAACACCGGGGAGCTGTTTTTT. Amino acids: CASSWGGSGNTGELFF.

The J gene is TRBJ2-7, the V gene TRBV28; TRBD2 agrees at 7 bases. This CDR3 is 13 amino acids long. From germline, CDR1 is MDHEN and CDR2 SYDVKM. The V gene end was trimmed by 8 bases and the J gene end by 3 bases; junction bases not matched to a gene: 7. The CDR3 reads CASLDGGFYEQYF. The DNA of the CDR3 is TGTGCCAGCCTGGACGGGGGGTTCTACGAGCAGTACTTC. Looking up the rest from reference TRBV28 and TRBJ2-7 gives the full variable domain: DVKVTQSSRYLVKRTGEKVFLECVQDMDHENMFWYRQDPGLGLRLIYFSYDVKMKEKGDIPEGYSVSREKKERFSLILESASTNQTSMYLCASLDGGFYEQYFGPGTRLTVT.

This clone showed up just once. This chain joins TRBV7-2 and TRBJ2-7; 10 bases are shared with TRBD2. Losses at the gene ends were 0 bases for V and 3 bases for J; bases not matched to a gene: 14. The CDR3 runs 19 residues. CDR1 is SGHTA, CDR2 FQGNSA, per germline. The CDR3 here is CASSLAPQLAGTVRYEQYF. The CDR3 nucleotides are TGTGCCAGCAGCTTAGCGCCTCAACTAGCGGGGACCGTTCGCTACGAGCAGTACTTC.

J is TRBJ1-2 and V is TRBV5-1, with 7 bases fitting TRBD1. Germline CDR1 is SGHRS and CDR2 is YFSETQ. The CDR3 length is 14 residues. Trimming took 5 bases from V and 2 from J; bases not matched to a gene: 6. The chain's CDR3 is CASSSLQGNYGYTF. The CDR3 coding sequence is TGCGCCAGCAGTTCCTTACAGGGGAACTATGGCTACACCTTC.

This chain connects TRBV7-6 to TRBJ2-1, with D hard to call. The CDR3 sequence is 18 residues long. CDR1 is SGHVS and CDR2 is FNYEAQ in the germline V gene. The V and J ends lost 6 bases and 0 bases respectively, with 21 bases between them. The CDR3 protein is CASSLIFPRSSSYNEQFF. As DNA, the CDR3 is TGTGCCAGCAGTCTTATATTCCCCCGGTCAAGCTCCTACAATGAGCAGTTCTTC.

The chain carries TRBV10-1 and TRBJ2-7, with D perhaps matching TRBD1 (5 bases). Between the trimmed V and J ends, which lost 7 bases and 6 bases, there was a span of 19 bases. Per the germline V gene, CDR1 is WNHNN and CDR2 is SYGVQD (reference sequence). The CDR3 runs to 14 residues. The CDR3 bases are TGCGCCAGCATCCTGATGGGGCAGAGCTGCGAGCAGTACTTC. It specifies CASILMGQSCEQYF.